This T cell receptor beta chain was identified in a study of beta chain features in type 1 diabetes. Only a few counts were recorded for this clone. The antigen remains unidentified. Isolated RNA was reverse transcribed in full, so expressed TCRB transcripts were sequenced. Only in-frame clones appear in the TCRdb table, and some are missing; sequencing was by immunoSEQ multiplex PCR. Of hundreds of thousands of clones listed, 15% are singletons. The CDR3 contains 13 residues. Germline loops: CDR1 SQVTM, CDR2 ANQGSEA. Overall study results and limits: Researchers report that Type 1 diabetes patients had moderately but significantly shorter TCRB CDR3s across all four CD4+ subsets. Possibly, sequencing cDNA over-represented cells that had high TCR expression levels.

The receptor was derived from a young man with type 1 diabetes. The chain recombines TRBV29-1 with TRBJ2-5; TRBD2 might be the D (5 bases). The J call is in doubt because the DNA end fits TRBJ2-7 better. Source material: naive CD4+ T cells from blood. CDR3 bases: TGCAGCGTGTTTATCCCAGACTACTACGAGCAGTACTTC. It encodes CSVFIPDYYEQYF.